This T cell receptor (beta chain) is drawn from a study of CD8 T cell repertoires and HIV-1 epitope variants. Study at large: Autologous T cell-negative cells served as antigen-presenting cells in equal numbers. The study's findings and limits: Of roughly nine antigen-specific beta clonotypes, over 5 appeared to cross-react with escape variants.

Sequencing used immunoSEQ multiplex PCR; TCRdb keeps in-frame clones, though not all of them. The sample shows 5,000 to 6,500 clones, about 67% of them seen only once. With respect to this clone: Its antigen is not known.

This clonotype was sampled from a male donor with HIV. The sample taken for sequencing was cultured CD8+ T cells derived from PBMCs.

In nucleotides, the CDR3 is TGTGCCAGCAGCTTTGGTCGGGGCTCCTACGAGCAGTACTTC. Protein product: CASSFGRGSYEQYF. J is TRBJ2-7 and V is TRBV11-3; TRBD2 might be the D (5 bases). CDR1 and CDR2 (germline): SGHNT, YENEEA. The CDR3 sequence is 14 residues long. The V end lost 3 bases, the J end lost 0 bases, and 9 bases lay between the germline ends.